Listed here are 9 T cell receptor beta chains from one sample, sequenced in a study of molecular identifiers for immune sequencing clone quantification. Using its own MiXCR run on the PCR reads, TCRdb lists one record per CDR3 protein. The sample records over 55,000 distinct CDR3 sequences, 17% being singletons. Specimen: naive CD8+ T cells from blood, with Jurkat cell RNA spiked in. Specified subset: FACS-sorted CD8+CD4-CCR7+CD45RA+ naive T cells. Every receptor here comes from a human donor in good health. Some libraries in this study had Jurkat cell RNA spiked in.

This clonotype was seen ten or more times. This chain connects TRBV6-1 to TRBJ2-7; D unclear. V was shortened by 7 bases and J by 6 bases, with 19 bases between the two germline ends. Germline V gives CDR1 MNHNS, CDR2 SASEGT. CDR3 size: 14 residues. For the CDR3, the DNA is TGTGCCAGCACCCCAAACCCCTACGTCCCCGAGCAGTACTTC. It specifies CASTPNPYVPEQYF.

This clonotype came up a few times. V and J are TRBV7-9 and TRBJ1-1, with D perhaps matching TRBD1 (5 bases). The length of the CDR3 is 15 residues. The germline CDR1 and CDR2 sequences are SEHNR and FQNEAQ (reference sequence). Trimming took 1 base from V and 7 from J, leaving 16 bases between them. The chain's CDR3 is CASSLGPSDRGEAFF. CDR3 nucleotide sequence: TGTGCCAGCAGCTTAGGCCCCTCCGACAGAGGTGAAGCTTTCTTT.

This clonotype was found many times. V usage is TRBV11-2 and J usage is TRBJ2-1; 7 nucleotides line up with TRBD1. Per the germline V gene, CDR1 is SGHAT and CDR2 is FQNNGV. The CDR3 contains 15 residues. Trimming removed 4 bases from V and 5 bases from J; junction bases left unmatched: 8. The CDR3 bases are TGTGCCAGCAGCTCCCGACAGGGTCCGCACAATGAGCAGTTCTTC. This sequence encodes CASSSRQGPHNEQFF.

This chain connects TRBV4-1 to TRBJ1-5; 7 bases are shared with TRBD1. The CDR3 spans 14 residues. J lost 7 bases, V lost 1 base, and 4 bases had no gene match. The germline CDR1 and CDR2 sequences are MGHRA and YSYEKL. For the CDR3, the DNA is TGCGCCAGCAGCCAAGGACAGGGCGGGCAGCCCCAGCATTTT. Encoded protein: CASSQGQGGQPQHF.

This clonotype was detected many times. This chain connects TRBV7-2 to TRBJ1-5, with D tentatively TRBD1 (5 bases). The CDR3 consists of 13 residues. The V end was cut by 3 bases, the J end by 6 bases, with 9 bases between. Germline values: CDR1 SGHTA, CDR2 FQGNSA. CDR3 residues: CASSLGGVQPQHF. The CDR3 DNA reads TGTGCCAGCAGCTTGGGAGGGGTTCAGCCCCAGCATTTT.

In this sample, this clonotype turned up a few times. The junction differs from germline at one of its ends, possibly a read error. The V gene is TRBV30, the J gene TRBJ1-4; no firm D call. Germline CDR1 is GTSNPN and CDR2 is SVGIG (reference sequence). This CDR3 spans 12 amino acids. This CDR3 reads CAWSPLNERLFF. The CDR3 DNA is TGTGCCTGGAGCCCGCTTAATGAAAGACTGTTTTTT. The full variable domain, in which reference TRBV30 and TRBJ1-4 provide the parts outside the CDR3, is SQTIHQWPATLVQPVGSPLSLECTVEGTSNPNLYWYRQAAGRGLQLLFYSVGIGQISSEVPQNLSASRPQDRQFILSSKKLLLSDSGFYLCAWSPLNERLFFGSGTQLSVL.

Details on this clonotype: One end of the junction varies from germline; a read error may be responsible. The gene calls are TRBV9 and TRBJ2-1, with 9 positions matching TRBD2. Germline V CDR1 and CDR2: SGDLS, YYNGEE. The CDR3 covers 18 residues. The DNA of the CDR3 is TGTGCCAGCAGCGGATCAGGATGGCGGGAGGGGTCCTACAGTGAGCAGTTCTTC. Translated, it gives CASSGSGWREGSYSEQFF.

This clonotype was seen at least ten times. J is TRBJ2-7 and V is TRBV24-1; no clear D gene. The CDR3 spans 12 residues. The germline V and J ends were trimmed by 0 bases and 6 bases, with 5 bases remaining between them. From germline, CDR1 is KGHDR and CDR2 SFDVKD. Here the CDR3 reads CATSDLWSEQYF. CDR3 bases: TGTGCCACCAGTGATTTGTGGTCCGAGCAGTACTTC.

In regard to this clonotype: The germline gene is not matched at one end of the junction; a read error may be the cause. The chain employs TRBV18 and TRBJ2-3, with TRBD2 identical over 8 bases. From germline, CDR1 is KGHSH and CDR2 LQKENI. CDR3 size: 17 residues. The CDR3 loop is CASSPPPGGSGSDTQCF. Written as DNA, the CDR3 is TGTGCCAGCTCACCTCCCCCGGGAGGGAGCGGGTCAGATACGCAGTGTTTT.